This T cell receptor beta chain originates from a study of brain T cells in children with intractable seizures. Study findings and constraints: Only CDR3 sequence similarity suggested viral specificity, without known HCMV serostatus. Absence of clones before surgery may stem from lower sequencing depth.

The table came from immunoSEQ multiplex PCR; TCRdb's copy has only in-frame clones and leaves some out. The table has about 80,000 clones, 91% seen once. As concerns this clone: Its antigen is not identified.

Surgery cases with the highest brain T cell transcript signatures were chosen for sequencing. Patients received at least one anti-epileptic drug before surgery. Germline CDR1 reads SGHNT; CDR2 reads YYREEE (reference sequence). The V end lost 4 bases, the J end lost 4 bases, and 6 bases lay between the germline ends. The CDR3 loop spans 13 amino acids. The material sequenced was peripheral blood, taken at surgery. This chain links TRBV5-4 with TRBJ2-6; weak D call: TRBD1 (5 bases). This TCR was sampled from a girl aged 2-10 years with Rasmussen encephalitis and intractable seizures. CDR3 bases: TGTGCCAGCAGCCCAGGGGGGGCCAACGTCCTGACTTTC. Encoded protein: CASSPGGANVLTF.